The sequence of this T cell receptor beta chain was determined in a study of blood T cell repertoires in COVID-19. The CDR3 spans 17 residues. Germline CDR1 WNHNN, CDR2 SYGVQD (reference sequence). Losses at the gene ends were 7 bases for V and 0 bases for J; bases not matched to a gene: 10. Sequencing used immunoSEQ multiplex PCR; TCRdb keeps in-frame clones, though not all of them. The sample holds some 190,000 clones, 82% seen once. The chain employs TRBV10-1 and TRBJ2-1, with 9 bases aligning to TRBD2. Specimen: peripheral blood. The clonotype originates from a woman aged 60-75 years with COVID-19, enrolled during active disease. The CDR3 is CASKASGADVSYNEQFF. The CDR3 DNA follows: TGCGCCAGCAAAGCTAGCGGGGCCGATGTCTCCTACAATGAGCAGTTCTTC.